This TCR beta chain originates from a study of vaccination and CD4 T cells after COVID-19. V lost 4 bases and J lost 5; bases outside the gene matches: 8. This CDR3 contains 15 residues. The germline V gene has CDR1 SGHAT and CDR2 FQNNGV. The Oncomine TCR Beta short-read assay generated sequence data from the DNA of cultured CD4+ T cells. TCRdb used MiXCR to reprocess the PCR reads, holding one entry per CDR3 protein. Of around 11,000 distinct CDR3 sequences listed, roughly 26% are singletons. Study findings and constraints: Convalescent patients' median share of reactive clones seen only post-vaccination was 70% to 90%.

Treatment described: approximately nine-day PBMC culture with coronavirus spike peptide pools or control peptides (ViraFEST assay). Following expansion of antigen-specific T cells with peptide pools, ViraFEST then sequenced TCRs. Cell culture was performed with roughly 1.8 million PBMCs per well in the presence of approximately 10 IU/ml IL-2 and approximately 9.6 ug/ml peptide pools. On this clonotype itself: Its specificity is not known.

The sequencing input was cultured CD4+ T cells from blood. This receptor was obtained from a human donor with COVID-19. This chain links TRBV11-2 with TRBJ2-5, with 9 bases matching TRBD2. This CDR3 reads CASSSHSGGVETQYF. CDR3 bases: TGTGCCAGCAGCTCCCATAGCGGGGGAGTCGAGACCCAGTACTTC.